This TCR beta chain was identified in a study of blood T cell repertoires in COVID-19. Study details: Specimens from acute and convalescent COVID-19 originated in the United States, Italy and Spain. Sources were T cells, B-cell-depleted T cells, or PBMCs; the material itself was cDNA or gDNA.

Original methodology: Estimation of nucleated cell counts relied on the amplification of reference gene primers. Assay used: immunoSEQ multiplex PCR; TCRdb lists only in-frame clones, some missing. From that table come the V and J calls and clone size; the DNA was used to work out D and trimming. Here the sample spans fewer than 250,000 clones, about 89% being singletons. The length of the CDR3 is 13 residues. V was pared by 3 bases and J by 7 bases, with 3 bases of the junction left unmatched. Looked up from germline, CDR1 is SGHTA and CDR2 is FQGTGA. The source of this sequence is an older woman who had recovered from COVID-19. The rearrangement links TRBV7-3 to TRBJ1-2, with 9 bases aligning to TRBD1. Input material: peripheral blood. CDR3 protein: CASSFGTGSGYTF. In nucleotides, the CDR3 is TGTGCCAGCAGCTTCGGGACAGGGTCTGGCTACACCTTC.